Listed here are 28 T cell receptor beta chains from one sample, sequenced in a study of CD8 T cells in ankylosing spondylitis. Antigen specificity for these receptors is unknown. TCRdb reprocessed the 5' RACE reads via MiXCR and lists one record per CDR3 protein. This table holds fewer than 550,000 distinct CDR3 sequences, over 4% found once. Study-wide results and limits: A TCR beta motif of eight or nine highly homologous variants seemed to mark ankylosing spondylitis blood.

The sample comprised blood, either unsorted or a sorted T cell fraction (not recorded which). All receptors derive from a male donor with ankylosing spondylitis.

This clonotype was detected ten times or more. This chain links TRBV7-9 with TRBJ2-5; TRBD1 agrees at 10 bases. Losses at the gene ends were 5 bases for V and 2 bases for J; bases not matched to a gene: 5. Germline CDR1 is SEHNR and CDR2 is FQNEAQ (reference sequence). The CDR3 is 15 amino acids. The CDR3 DNA reads as TGTGCCAGCAGCACTTGGACAGGGGGGCAAGAGACCCAGTACTTC. Translating it yields CASSTWTGGQETQYF. The full variable domain, completed using reference TRBV7-9 and TRBJ2-5, is DTGVSQNPRHKITKRGQNVTFRCDPISEHNRLYWYRQTLGQGPEFLTYFQNEAQLEKSRLLSDRFSAERPKGSFSTLEIQRTEQGDSAMYLCASSTWTGGQETQYFGPGTRLLVL.

This clonotype was seen many times. The V call is TRBV29-1, the J call TRBJ2-1; no definite D call. The CDR3 length is 11 residues. In germline, CDR1 is SQVTM, CDR2 ANQGSEA. The ends were cut back, 3 bases at V and 5 bases at J, with 5 bases in the middle. The CDR3 is CSVDRDNEQFF. CDR3 sequence (DNA): TGCAGCGTTGACAGAGACAATGAGCAGTTCTTC.

This clonotype was counted many times. The V gene is TRBV9, the J gene TRBJ2-7, with D tentatively TRBD2 (5 bases). Germline CDR1 is SGDLS and CDR2 is YYNGEE. Trimming cost V 4 bases and J 2 bases, with 28 bases left between them. This CDR3 has 19 residues. DNA of the CDR3: TGTGCCAGCAGCCCGAGCCGGACCCGGGGTACTAAGGATCCCTACGAGCAGTACTTC. Translated: CASSPSRTRGTKDPYEQYF.

The sample holds many counts of this clonotype. This chain connects TRBV7-3 to TRBJ1-1; maybe TRBD1 (5 bases). Germline CDR1 is SGHTA and CDR2 is FQGTGA. Deletions cut 5 bases from V and 1 base from J, with 11 bases between. This CDR3 is built from 14 residues. The CDR3 here is CASSPGGTNTEAFF. CDR3 bases: TGTGCCAGCAGCCCGGGGGGGACGAACACTGAAGCTTTCTTT.

This clonotype was recorded at least ten times. This chain's CDR3 is CASSLGTGVDTEAFF. Here the CDR3 DNA reads TGTGCCAGCAGCTTGGGGACAGGGGTTGACACTGAAGCTTTCTTT. This chain links TRBV5-6 with TRBJ1-1, with TRBD1 matching 9 bases. Germline CDR1 and CDR2: SGHDT and YYEEEE. V shed 0 bases and J 3 bases; nucleotides not matched to a gene: 3. The CDR3 sequence is 15 residues long. Variable domain in full (rest from reference TRBV5-6 and TRBJ1-1): DAGVTQSPTHLIKTRGQQVTLRCSPKSGHDTVSWYQQALGQGPQFIFQYYEEEERQRGNFPDRFSGHQFPNYSSELNVNALLLGDSALYLCASSLGTGVDTEAFFGQGTRLTVV.

This clonotype was detected ten times or more. The CDR3 nucleotides are TGTGCCATCAGTGATGGGGACAGTCGGGCTTTCTTT. Amino acids: CAISDGDSRAFF. J is TRBJ1-1 and V is TRBV10-3; 7 bases align to TRBD1. There are 12 residues in the CDR3. Trimming took 3 bases from V and 11 from J; bases not matched to a gene: 6. Germline V lookup: CDR1 ENHRY, CDR2 SYGVKD.

This clonotype was counted at least ten times. The CDR3 region has the DNA TGCGCCAGCAGCTTGACAGGATTAACAGATACGCAGTATTTT. This sequence encodes CASSLTGLTDTQYF. The chain recombines TRBV5-1 with TRBJ2-3; D may be TRBD1 (5 bases). V gave up 1 base and J gave up 3 bases, with 9 bases separating them. Germline values: CDR1 SGHRS, CDR2 YFSETQ. This CDR3 has 14 residues.

This clonotype was seen at least ten times. The chain has TRBV6-1 and TRBJ2-4, with D maybe TRBD1 (7 bases). The CDR3 has 13 residues. The germline V gene has CDR1 MNHNS and CDR2 SASEGT. V dropped 6 bases and J dropped 7 bases, with 13 bases sitting between them. The CDR3 protein is CASREGARNIQYF. The CDR3 DNA reads as TGTGCCAGCAGGGAGGGGGCGCGGAACATTCAGTACTTC.

This clonotype came up many times. V and J are TRBV7-8 and TRBJ1-5; D gene unclear. CDR3 length: 14 residues. Germline CDR1 reads SGHVS; CDR2 reads FQNEAQ. V was pared by 5 bases and J by 1 base, with 9 bases between. The CDR3 loop is CASSVGRSNQPQHF. The CDR3 coding sequence is TGTGCCAGCAGCGTAGGTAGGAGCAATCAGCCCCAGCATTTT.

This clonotype was seen at least ten times. CDR3 protein: CSASHAGIPDTQYF. CDR3 bases: TGCAGTGCTAGTCACGCGGGAATTCCAGATACGCAGTATTTT. The chain recombines TRBV20-1 with TRBJ2-3; a possible D gene is TRBD2 (6 bases). Trimming removed 3 bases from V and 4 bases from J, with 14 bases in between. This CDR3 contains 14 residues. Germline loops: CDR1 DFQATT, CDR2 SNEGSKA (reference sequence).

This clonotype has ten or more counts. The V and J genes are TRBV7-9 and TRBJ2-5, with D tentatively TRBD1 or TRBD2 (5 bases each). The CDR3 loop spans 15 amino acids. Deletions cut 7 bases from V and 2 bases from J, with 17 bases between. Germline values: CDR1 SEHNR, CDR2 FQNEAQ (reference sequence). This CDR3 is CASTGTGAVQETQYF. CDR3 bases: TGTGCCAGCACAGGAACAGGAGCGGTTCAAGAGACCCAGTACTTC.

This clonotype has at least ten counts. The chain joins TRBV3-1 to TRBJ2-5; the D gene is possibly TRBD1 (5 bases). The CDR3 consists of 14 residues. V was shortened by 1 base and J by 5 bases, with 11 bases between the two germline ends. Germline loops: CDR1 LGHDT, CDR2 YNNKEL (reference sequence). In DNA form, the CDR3 reads TGTGCCAGCAGCCAAGGGGGCTTTTGGGAGACCCAGTACTTC. This codes for CASSQGGFWETQYF.

This clonotype was seen only a few times. The V gene is TRBV28, the J gene TRBJ2-1, with TRBD2 matching over 7 bases. Per the germline V gene, CDR1 is MDHEN and CDR2 is SYDVKM. CDR3 length: 15 residues. V was clipped by 4 bases and J by 6 bases; unmatched bases: 9. CDR3 nucleotide sequence: TGTGCCAGCAGTTCCTCAGCGGGGCGGGTCAATGAGCAGTTCTTC. Amino acid sequence: CASSSSAGRVNEQFF.

This clonotype was detected ten times or more. J is TRBJ1-6 and V is TRBV20-1; D is unclear. Trimming removed 5 bases from V and 0 bases from J, with 8 bases in between. Germline lookup yields CDR1 DFQATT and CDR2 SNEGSKA (reference sequence). The CDR3 covers 14 residues. CDR3 nucleotides: TGCAGTGCTCGGGAGAGCTCCTATAATTCACCCCTCCACTTT. This encodes CSARESSYNSPLHF.

There are many counts of this clonotype. The rearrangement uses TRBV29-1 and TRBJ2-5; 7 nucleotides align to TRBD2. V lost 0 bases to trimming and J lost 4 bases; unmatched junction nucleotides: 5. In germline, CDR1 is SQVTM, CDR2 ANQGSEA. This CDR3 is built from 14 residues. CDR3 protein: CSVEDPGLRETQYF. The CDR3 region has the DNA TGCAGCGTTGAAGACCCGGGACTACGAGAGACCCAGTACTTC.

This clonotype was detected ten times or more. This rearrangement joins TRBV5-1 to TRBJ2-3; D may be TRBD2 (6 bases). CDR1 is SGHRS and CDR2 is YFSETQ in the germline V gene. Between the trimmed V and J ends, which lost 4 bases and 4 bases, there was a span of 10 bases. The CDR3 runs to 13 residues. This CDR3 reads CASSPTGADTQYF. The CDR3 bases are TGCGCCAGCAGCCCCACGGGAGCAGATACGCAGTATTTT.

In this sample, this clonotype turned up many times. V and J are TRBV28 and TRBJ2-3, with no clear D. Trimming shortened V by 3 bases and J by 6 bases, and 10 bases separated the two germline ends. The CDR3 contains 13 residues. The germline V gene encodes CDR1 MDHEN and CDR2 SYDVKM. Written as DNA, the CDR3 is TGTGCCAGCAGTTTTACGGTTGGGGATACGCAGTATTTT. Its protein is CASSFTVGDTQYF.

This clonotype was seen ten or more times. The chain carries TRBV29-1 and TRBJ1-5, with 9 bases identical to TRBD1. Trimming removed 4 bases from V and 5 bases from J; junction bases left unmatched: 0. This CDR3 comprises 12 residues. CDR1 and CDR2 (germline): SQVTM, ANQGSEA. The DNA for the CDR3 is TGCAGCGTTGGGACAGGGGATCAGCCCCAGCATTTT. Protein sequence: CSVGTGDQPQHF.

This clonotype occurred many times. J is TRBJ1-1 and V is TRBV5-1, with TRBD1 as a possible D gene (6 bases). V was clipped by 0 bases and J by 9 bases, with 12 bases between them. The CDR3 has 13 amino acids. Germline CDR1 SGHRS, CDR2 YFSETQ. Here the CDR3 reads CASSLGGQGKAFF. The CDR3 DNA sequence: TGCGCCAGCAGCTTGGGGGGGCAGGGGAAAGCTTTCTTT. Variable domain in full (rest from reference TRBV5-1 and TRBJ1-1): KAGVTQTPRYLIKTRGQQVTLSCSPISGHRSVSWYQQTPGQGLQFLFEYFSETQRNKGNFPGRFSGRQFSNSRSEMNVSTLELGDSALYLCASSLGGQGKAFFGQGTRLTVV.

The gene calls are TRBV9 and TRBJ2-1; 9 nucleotides match TRBD2. CDR3 length: 16 residues. Germline V gene sequence: CDR1 SGDLS, CDR2 YYNGEE. V shed 4 bases and J 8 bases; nucleotides not matched to a gene: 13. The DNA for the CDR3 is TGTGCCAGCAGCCTCACACCCGGGACTAGCACCCATGAGCAGTTCTTC. It yields the protein CASSLTPGTSTHEQFF.

V gene TRBV28 combines with J gene TRBJ2-1; 8 nucleotides match TRBD2. The germline CDR1 and CDR2 sequences are MDHEN and SYDVKM. The J segment lost 6 bases and the V segment lost 3 bases, leaving 4 bases of the junction unmatched. The CDR3 spans 14 residues. The CDR3 region has the DNA TGTGCCAGCAGTTTGAGCGGGAGTGCCAATGAGCAGTTCTTC. It specifies CASSLSGSANEQFF. The whole variable domain, remainder taken from reference TRBV28 and TRBJ2-1, is DVKVTQSSRYLVKRTGEKVFLECVQDMDHENMFWYRQDPGLGLRLIYFSYDVKMKEKGDIPEGYSVSREKKERFSLILESASTNQTSMYLCASSLSGSANEQFFGPGTRLTVL.

In its sample, this clonotype was seen many times. The chain links TRBV9 to TRBJ1-3; the D is unclear. Germline CDR1 SGDLS, CDR2 YYNGEE. V shed 0 bases and J shed 8 bases, with 15 bases lying between them. This CDR3 is 15 amino acids long. The CDR3 DNA sequence: TGTGCCAGCAGCGTAGACGGCAGGTCGCGAGACACCATATATTTT. Translation gives CASSVDGRSRDTIYF.

This clonotype was counted many times. V and J are TRBV29-1 and TRBJ1-2; D is ambiguous. This CDR3 spans 15 amino acids. The germline gives CDR1 SQVTM, CDR2 ANQGSEA. V was trimmed by 3 bases and J by 2 bases, leaving 16 bases between them. The chain's CDR3 is CSVDGPAVGNYGYTF. DNA for the CDR3: TGCAGCGTTGATGGTCCGGCGGTGGGGAACTATGGCTACACCTTC.

This clonotype was counted ten times or more. This sequence joins TRBV4-3 and TRBJ1-5, with 7 bases fitting TRBD1. V lost 4 bases to trimming and J lost 2 bases; unmatched junction nucleotides: 5. The CDR3 is 15 amino acids. The V gene's germline CDR1 is LGHNA and CDR2 YSLEER. The CDR3, as DNA: TGCGCCAGCAGCCGAGACAGGGACGGCAATCAGCCCCAGCATTTT. Encoded protein: CASSRDRDGNQPQHF.

This chain joins TRBV7-2 and TRBJ2-7; no clear D gene. There are 13 residues in the CDR3. Trimming pared 4 bases from V and 3 bases from J, leaving 10 bases between. Per germline, CDR1 SGHTA and CDR2 FQGNSA. The CDR3 region is CASSSRTYYEQYF. CDR3 coding DNA: TGTGCCAGCAGCTCACGAACCTACTACGAGCAGTACTTC.

This clonotype occurred many times. J is TRBJ2-3 and V is TRBV4-3; TRBD1 matches at 10 bases. CDR3 length: 16 amino acids. Per germline, CDR1 LGHNA and CDR2 YSLEER. With 1 base clipped from V and 3 bases from J, the junction kept 4 bases outside the gene matches. The CDR3 is CASSQGGTGVTDTQYF. CDR3 nucleotide sequence: TGCGCCAGCAGCCAAGGGGGGACAGGGGTAACAGATACGCAGTATTTT.

This clonotype was recorded at least ten times. V and J are TRBV4-2 and TRBJ2-3; 8 bases are a match to TRBD2. The germline V gene has CDR1 LGHNA and CDR2 YNFKEQ. The CDR3 totals 15 residues. Trimming at V came to 4 bases and at J to 3 bases, leaving 6 bases not matched to a gene. The CDR3 coding sequence is TGTGCCAGCAGCCCTCCAGCGGGAGTAACAGATACGCAGTATTTT. It encodes CASSPPAGVTDTQYF.

This clonotype was counted ten times or more. The V and J genes are TRBV5-6 and TRBJ2-1, with 9 bases fitting TRBD2. The ends lost 0 bases at V and 7 bases at J; junction bases unmatched: 5. CDR1 SGHDT and CDR2 YYEEEE come from the germline V gene. This CDR3 region has 15 residues. CDR3 region: CASSLGASGTNEQFF. CDR3 nucleotide sequence: TGTGCCAGCAGCTTGGGGGCTAGCGGGACTAATGAGCAGTTCTTC.